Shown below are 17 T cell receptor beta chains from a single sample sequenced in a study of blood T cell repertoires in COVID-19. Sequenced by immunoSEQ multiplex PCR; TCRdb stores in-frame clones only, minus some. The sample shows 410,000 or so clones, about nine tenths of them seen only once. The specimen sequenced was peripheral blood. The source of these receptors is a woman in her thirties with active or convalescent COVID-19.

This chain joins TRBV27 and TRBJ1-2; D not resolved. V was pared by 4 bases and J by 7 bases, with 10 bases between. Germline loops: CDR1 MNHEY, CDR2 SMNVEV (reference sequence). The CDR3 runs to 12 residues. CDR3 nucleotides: TGTGCCAGCAGTTCTCCTCTAGGTGGCTACACCTTC. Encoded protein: CASSSPLGGYTF.

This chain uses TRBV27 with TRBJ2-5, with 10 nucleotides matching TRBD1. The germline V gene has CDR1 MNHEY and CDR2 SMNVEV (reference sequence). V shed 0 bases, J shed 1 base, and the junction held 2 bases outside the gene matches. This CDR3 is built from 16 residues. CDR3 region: CASSLSTGGGQETQYF. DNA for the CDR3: TGTGCCAGCAGTTTATCGACAGGGGGCGGCCAAGAGACCCAGTACTTC.

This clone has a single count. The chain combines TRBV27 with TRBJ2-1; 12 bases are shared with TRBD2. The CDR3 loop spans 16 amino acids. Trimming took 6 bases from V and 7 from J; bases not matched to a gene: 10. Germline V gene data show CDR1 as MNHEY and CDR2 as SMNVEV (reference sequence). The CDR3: CASSLTSGSKGNEQFF. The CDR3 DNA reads TGTGCCAGCAGCTTGACTAGCGGGAGCAAGGGGAATGAGCAGTTCTTC.

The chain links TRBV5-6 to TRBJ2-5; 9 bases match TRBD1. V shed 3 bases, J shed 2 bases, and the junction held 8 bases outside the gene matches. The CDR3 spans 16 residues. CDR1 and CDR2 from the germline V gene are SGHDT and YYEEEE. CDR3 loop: CASSSPPGTGQETQYF. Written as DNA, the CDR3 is TGTGCCAGCAGCTCCCCACCCGGGACAGGGCAAGAGACCCAGTACTTC.

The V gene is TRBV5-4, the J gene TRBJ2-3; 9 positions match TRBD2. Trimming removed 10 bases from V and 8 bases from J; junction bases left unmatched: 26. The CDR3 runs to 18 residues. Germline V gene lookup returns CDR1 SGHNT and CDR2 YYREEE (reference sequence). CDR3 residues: CAPPRAGGPSVFRSTQYF. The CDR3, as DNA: TGTGCCCCCCCCCGGGCGGGAGGGCCCTCGGTTTTTCGGAGTACGCAGTATTTT.

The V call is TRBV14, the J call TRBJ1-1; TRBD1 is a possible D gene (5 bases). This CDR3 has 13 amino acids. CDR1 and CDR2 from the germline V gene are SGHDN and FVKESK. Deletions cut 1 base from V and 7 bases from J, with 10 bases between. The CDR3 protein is CASSQGGGNEAFF. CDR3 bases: TGTGCCAGCAGCCAAGGGGGGGGGAATGAAGCTTTCTTT.

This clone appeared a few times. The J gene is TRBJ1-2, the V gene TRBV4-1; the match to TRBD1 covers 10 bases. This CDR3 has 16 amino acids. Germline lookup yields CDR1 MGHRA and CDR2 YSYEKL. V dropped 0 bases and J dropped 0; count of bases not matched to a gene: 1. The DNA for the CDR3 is TGCGCCAGCAGCCAAGAGGGACAGGGGTCTAACTATGGCTACACCTTC. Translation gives CASSQEGQGSNYGYTF.

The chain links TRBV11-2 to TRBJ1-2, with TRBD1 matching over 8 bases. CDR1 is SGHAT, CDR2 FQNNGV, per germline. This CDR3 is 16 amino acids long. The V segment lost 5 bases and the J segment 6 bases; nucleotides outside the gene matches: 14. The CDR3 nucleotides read TGTGCCAGCAGCCAATTGATGGACAGGGCCGTTCATGGCTACACCTTC. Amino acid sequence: CASSQLMDRAVHGYTF.

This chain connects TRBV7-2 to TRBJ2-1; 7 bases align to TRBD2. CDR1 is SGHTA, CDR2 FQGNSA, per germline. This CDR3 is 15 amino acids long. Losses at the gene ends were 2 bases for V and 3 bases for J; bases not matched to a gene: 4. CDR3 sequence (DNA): TGTGCCAGCAGCTTATCAAGCGGGAACTACAATGAGCAGTTCTTC. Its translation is CASSLSSGNYNEQFF.

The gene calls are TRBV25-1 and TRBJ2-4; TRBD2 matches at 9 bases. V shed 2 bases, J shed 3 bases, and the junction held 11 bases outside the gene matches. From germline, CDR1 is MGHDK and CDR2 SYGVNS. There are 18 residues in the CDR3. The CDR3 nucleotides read TGTGCCAGCAGTGAAACTATAGCGGGAGAGGTGGGCAAAAACATTCAGTACTTC. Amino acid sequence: CASSETIAGEVGKNIQYF.

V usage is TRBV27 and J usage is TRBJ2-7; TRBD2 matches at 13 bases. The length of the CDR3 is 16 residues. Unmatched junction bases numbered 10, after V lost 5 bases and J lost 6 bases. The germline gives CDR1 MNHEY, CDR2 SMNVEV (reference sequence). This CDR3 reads CASSLGTSGTIREQYF. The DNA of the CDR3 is TGTGCCAGCAGTCTGGGGACTAGCGGGACGATACGCGAGCAGTACTTC.

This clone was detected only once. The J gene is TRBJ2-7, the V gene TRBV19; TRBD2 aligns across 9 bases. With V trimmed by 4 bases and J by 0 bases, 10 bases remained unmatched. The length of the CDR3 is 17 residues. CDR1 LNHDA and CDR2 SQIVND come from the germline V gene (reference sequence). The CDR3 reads CASSRGGQRGDSYEQYF. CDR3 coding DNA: TGTGCCAGTAGTAGGGGTGGGCAGCGGGGGGACTCCTACGAGCAGTACTTC.

The DNA for the CDR3 is TGTGCCAGCAGCCTGAGGGGGATGAGCTCCTACGAGCAGTACTTC. Translation gives CASSLRGMSSYEQYF. V usage is TRBV14 and J usage is TRBJ2-7; a possible D gene is TRBD1 (6 bases). The CDR3 has 15 amino acids. Trimming pared 4 bases from V and 0 bases from J, leaving 13 bases between. CDR1 is SGHDN and CDR2 is FVKESK in the germline V gene.

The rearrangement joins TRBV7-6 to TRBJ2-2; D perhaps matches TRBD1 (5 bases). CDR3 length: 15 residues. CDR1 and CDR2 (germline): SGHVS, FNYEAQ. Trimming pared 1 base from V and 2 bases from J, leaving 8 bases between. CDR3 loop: CASSLGQGNTGELFF. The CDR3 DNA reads TGTGCCAGCAGCTTAGGTCAGGGCAACACCGGGGAGCTGTTTTTT.

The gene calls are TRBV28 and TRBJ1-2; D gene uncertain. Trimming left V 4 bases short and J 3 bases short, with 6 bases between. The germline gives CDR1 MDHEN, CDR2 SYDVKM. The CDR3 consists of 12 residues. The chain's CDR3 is CASSWQDYGYTF. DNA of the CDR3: TGTGCCAGCAGTTGGCAAGACTATGGCTACACCTTC.

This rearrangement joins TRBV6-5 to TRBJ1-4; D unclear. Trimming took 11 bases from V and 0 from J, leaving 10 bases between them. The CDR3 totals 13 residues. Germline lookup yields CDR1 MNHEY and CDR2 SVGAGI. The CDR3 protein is CAPPYATNEKLFF. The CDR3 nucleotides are TGTGCCCCCCCGTATGCAACTAATGAAAAACTGTTTTTT.

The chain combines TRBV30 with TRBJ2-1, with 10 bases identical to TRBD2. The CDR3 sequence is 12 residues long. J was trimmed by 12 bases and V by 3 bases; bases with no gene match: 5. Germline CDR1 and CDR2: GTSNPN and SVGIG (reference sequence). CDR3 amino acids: CAWRASGSVQFF. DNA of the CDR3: TGTGCCTGGAGGGCTAGCGGGAGTGTGCAGTTCTTC.